A single sample gave rise to the 21 T cell receptor beta chains below, sequenced in a study of T cell responses to AZD1222 COVID-19 vaccine. The protocol was immunoSEQ multiplex PCR, while the TCRdb copy is restricted to in-frame clones and leaves out a portion. The repertoire includes about 150,000 clones, around 90% of them detected once, and 7% to 9% sits in the top ten. The sequencing used peripheral blood, collected 28 days after the second dose of the MenACWY control vaccine. These TCRs come from an adult who received the MenACWY meningococcal vaccine as a control.

The CDR3 region is CASSVASGVTYEQYF. CDR3 DNA: TGTGCCAGCAGCGTGGCTAGCGGGGTTACCTACGAGCAGTACTTC. The chain has TRBV7-2 and TRBJ2-7; 9 bases match TRBD2. Germline V gene data show CDR1 as SGHTA and CDR2 as FQGNSA. J was trimmed by 2 bases and V by 5 bases; bases with no gene match: 7. The CDR3 totals 15 residues.

This clone was picked up one time. This sequence joins TRBV4-3 and TRBJ2-3, with 8 bases fitting TRBD2. The length of the CDR3 is 13 residues. Per the germline V gene, CDR1 is LGHNA and CDR2 is YSLEER. V trimming: 6 bases; J trimming: 4 bases; junction bases outside the gene matches: 3. This CDR3 reads CASSTGGPDTQYF. In DNA form, the CDR3 reads TGCGCCAGCAGTACGGGAGGGCCAGATACGCAGTATTTT.

V usage is TRBV28 and J usage is TRBJ2-7; D perhaps matches TRBD2 (6 bases). Between the trimmed V and J ends, which lost 3 bases and 2 bases, there was a span of 11 bases. Per germline, CDR1 MDHEN and CDR2 SYDVKM. The CDR3 is 14 residues long. CDR3 in amino acids: CASSLTGLTYEQYF. In DNA, the CDR3 is TGTGCCAGCAGTTTGACGGGACTCACCTACGAGCAGTACTTC.

The J gene is TRBJ1-1, the V gene TRBV7-3; D might be TRBD1 (5 bases). Trimming shortened V by 5 bases and J by 1 base, and 8 bases separated the two germline ends. This CDR3 contains 13 residues. Germline V CDR1 and CDR2: SGHTA, FQGTGA. This CDR3 reads CASSKQENTEAFF. CDR3 bases: TGTGCCAGCAGCAAACAGGAGAACACTGAAGCTTTCTTT.

CDR3 sequence reads: CASSPFLREGQPQHF. The CDR3 region has the DNA TGTGCCAGCAGTCCGTTTTTGAGGGAGGGCCAGCCCCAGCATTTT. The chain couples TRBV28 to TRBJ1-5; unclear D gene. The CDR3 length is 15 residues. Germline V gives CDR1 MDHEN, CDR2 SYDVKM. Trimming cost V 5 bases and J 7 bases, with 18 bases left between them.

The chain has TRBV7-3 and TRBJ2-3; TRBD2 agrees at 11 bases. Germline CDR1 SGHTA, CDR2 FQGTGA. The CDR3 runs 15 residues. The V and J ends lost 5 bases and 4 bases, in that order; junction bases with no gene match: 5. CDR3 nucleotides: TGTGCCAGCAGCCCAATAGCGGGAGGGCCAGATACGCAGTATTTT. Translating it yields CASSPIAGGPDTQYF.

The gene calls are TRBV27 and TRBJ2-7, with D unclear. Germline CDR1 is MNHEY and CDR2 is SMNVEV (reference sequence). The CDR3 is 15 residues long. Trimming removed 0 bases from V and 0 bases from J, with 9 bases in between. CDR3 sequence (DNA): TGTGCCAGCAGTTTATCGGGGTCAACCTCCTACGAGCAGTACTTC. It is translated as CASSLSGSTSYEQYF.

The chain recombines TRBV28 with TRBJ1-2; tentative D call: TRBD1 (6 bases). This CDR3 has 14 amino acids. In germline, CDR1 is MDHEN, CDR2 SYDVKM. Trimming pared 2 bases from V and 4 bases from J, leaving 11 bases between. This chain's CDR3 is CASSLTGIGYGYTF. The CDR3 bases are TGTGCCAGCAGTTTAACAGGGATCGGCTATGGCTACACCTTC.

This chain joins TRBV27 and TRBJ2-7, with D possibly matching TRBD2 (5 bases). Germline loops: CDR1 MNHEY, CDR2 SMNVEV (reference sequence). V was pared by 5 bases and J by 3 bases, with 11 bases between. The CDR3 is 13 amino acids. CDR3 nucleotide sequence: TGTGCCAGCAGTCTGGAGGTCGACTACGAGCAGTACTTC. Translating gives CASSLEVDYEQYF.

The chain uses TRBV2 and TRBJ2-1, with TRBD2 as a possible D gene (5 bases). Germline V gene data show CDR1 as SNHLY and CDR2 as FYNNEI. Deletions cut 5 bases from V and 1 base from J, with 12 bases between. The length of the CDR3 is 15 residues. CDR3 region: CASSTGKLSYNEQFF. The CDR3 DNA reads TGTGCCAGCAGTACGGGAAAACTTTCCTACAATGAGCAGTTCTTC.

The chain employs TRBV28 and TRBJ1-5; D possibly corresponds to TRBD1 (6 bases). V lost 4 bases and J lost 3, with 16 bases in between. The CDR3 length is 16 residues. Germline V gives CDR1 MDHEN, CDR2 SYDVKM. CDR3 nucleotide sequence: TGTGCCAGCAGTTCCCCGGGGGCGGGGAACAATCAGCCCCAGCATTTT. Translation: CASSSPGAGNNQPQHF.

The rearrangement links TRBV5-1 to TRBJ2-5; no definite D call. The CDR3 has 15 amino acids. V gave up 5 bases and J gave up 0 bases, with 14 bases separating them. Germline CDR1 SGHRS, CDR2 YFSETQ. The CDR3 loop is CASSSGVKYQETQYF. DNA for the CDR3: TGCGCCAGCAGTTCTGGGGTTAAGTACCAAGAGACCCAGTACTTC.

This chain joins TRBV6-5 and TRBJ2-5; D is uncertain. Germline V CDR1 and CDR2: MNHEY, SVGAGI. The V end lost 2 bases, the J end lost 4 bases, and 11 bases lay between the germline ends. The CDR3 extends over 14 amino acids. The CDR3 here is CASSYGPMGETQYF. CDR3 DNA: TGTGCCAGCAGTTACGGCCCGATGGGAGAGACCCAGTACTTC.

This clone has just a few counts. Additional DNA sequences in this sample encode the identical CDR3. This sequence joins TRBV12-3 or TRBV12-4 and TRBJ1-2; D gene unclear. The CDR3 spans 12 residues. The V end was cut by 6 bases, the J end by 4 bases, with 9 bases between. The CDR3 reads CASSQTGYGYTF. CDR3 bases: TGTGCCAGCAGCCAAACTGGCTATGGCTACACCTTC.

This chain uses TRBV7-9 with TRBJ2-3, with a weak D call TRBD2 (5 bases). Trimming left V 1 base short and J 4 bases short, with 15 bases between. The length of the CDR3 is 16 residues. Germline assignment: CDR1 SEHNR and CDR2 FQNEAQ (reference sequence). Here the CDR3 reads CASSLGTPAAPDTQYF. Written as DNA, the CDR3 is TGTGCCAGCAGCTTAGGGACTCCCGCCGCACCAGATACGCAGTATTTT. The whole variable domain, remainder taken from reference TRBV7-9 and TRBJ2-3, is DTGVSQNPRHKITKRGQNVTFRCDPISEHNRLYWYRQTLGQGPEFLTYFQNEAQLEKSRLLSDRFSAERPKGSFSTLEIQRTEQGDSAMYLCASSLGTPAAPDTQYFGPGTRLTVL.

The chain has TRBV2 and TRBJ1-4; D is possibly TRBD1 (5 bases). This CDR3 has 14 amino acids. Germline loops: CDR1 SNHLY, CDR2 FYNNEI. Trimming removed 7 bases at V and 0 bases at J, with 9 bases between. CDR3 coding DNA: TGTGCCAGCAATGGGGGGACAACTAATGAAAAACTGTTTTTT. Encoded protein: CASNGGTTNEKLFF. Together with reference TRBV2 and TRBJ1-4, the CDR3 gives the full variable domain: EPEVTQTPSHQVTQMGQEVILRCVPISNHLYFYWYRQILGQKVEFLVSFYNNEISEKSEIFDDQFSVERPDGSNFTLKIRSTKLEDSAMYFCASNGGTTNEKLFFGSGTQLSVL.

V is TRBV7-6 and J is TRBJ2-1, with 7 bases lining up with TRBD1. V dropped 0 bases and J dropped 2; count of bases not matched to a gene: 7. This CDR3 is 17 amino acids long. In germline, CDR1 is SGHVS, CDR2 FNYEAQ. The CDR3 DNA follows: TGTGCCAGCAGCTTAGCCTCGACAGGGACCCCCTACAATGAGCAGTTCTTC. This gives the protein CASSLASTGTPYNEQFF.

The chain links TRBV3-1 (or the pseudogene TRBV3-2) to TRBJ2-2, with D unclear. Germline CDR1 LGHDT, CDR2 YNNKEL (reference sequence). V lost 1 base and J lost 5, with 5 bases in between. CDR3 length: 13 amino acids. The DNA for the CDR3 is TGTGCCAGCAGCCAAGGAACAACCGGGGAGCTGTTTTTT. Encoded protein: CASSQGTTGELFF.

About this clone: The same CDR3 also results from other DNA sequences found in this sample. The chain combines TRBV28 with TRBJ2-5; 7 bases are a match to TRBD1. The CDR3 runs 12 residues. V shed 6 bases and J 2 bases; nucleotides not matched to a gene: 0. Looked up from germline, CDR1 is MDHEN and CDR2 is SYDVKM. This CDR3 reads CASRQGQETQYF. The CDR3 bases are TGTGCCAGCAGACAGGGGCAAGAGACCCAGTACTTC.

The chain couples TRBV10-3 to TRBJ1-2; D perhaps matches TRBD1 (5 bases). The germline CDR1 and CDR2 sequences are ENHRY and SYGVKD. The length of the CDR3 is 15 residues. V gave up 8 bases and J gave up 4 bases, with 20 bases separating them. CDR3 loop: CAIPREEGKGYGYTF. The CDR3 DNA reads as TGTGCCATCCCCCGAGAGGAGGGGAAGGGCTATGGCTACACCTTC.

The rearrangement uses TRBV28 and TRBJ1-2, with TRBD1 identical over 10 bases. This CDR3 has 13 residues. The ends lost 10 bases at V and 5 bases at J; junction bases unmatched: 7. Germline CDR1 MDHEN, CDR2 SYDVKM. The CDR3 region is CATYGDRGYGYTF. For the CDR3, the DNA is TGTGCCACCTACGGGGACAGGGGTTATGGCTACACCTTC.